One sample yielded the 8 T cell receptor beta chains listed below, sequenced in a study of type 1 regulatory T cells. TCRdb itself ran the reads through MiXCR, one entry per CDR3 protein. This table has about 20,000 distinct CDR3 sequences, roughly 10% appearing once. Sequencing used CD4+ T cells, either the whole sample or a sorted fraction (not recorded which). These TCRs come from a human donor in good health.

This clonotype was observed at least ten times. The rearrangement joins TRBV15 to TRBJ2-2, with no clear D. This CDR3 has 15 amino acids. V was cut by 2 bases and J by 2 bases, with 9 bases left in between. CDR1 is LNHNV and CDR2 is YYDKDF in the germline V gene (reference sequence). The CDR3 here is CATSRQAINTGELFF. The CDR3 DNA follows: TGTGCCACCAGCAGACAGGCCATTAACACCGGGGAGCTGTTTTTT.

By sample fraction, this clonotype is medium-sized. The J gene is TRBJ1-5, the V gene TRBV28; 9 nucleotides match TRBD1. Unmatched junction bases numbered 4, after V lost 7 bases and J lost 12 bases. Germline-derived CDR1 and CDR2 are MDHEN and SYDVKM. The CDR3 is made up of 11 amino acids. The CDR3 region is CASTSDRGQHF. DNA of the CDR3: TGTGCCAGCACCTCGGACAGGGGCCAGCATTTT.

This clonotype was recorded many times. The chain uses TRBV11-1 and TRBJ2-1, with no clear D. This CDR3 has 13 amino acids. Germline CDR1 is SGHAT and CDR2 is FQDESV (reference sequence). With 5 bases removed from V and 8 bases from J, the gap between germline ends came to 13 bases. The CDR3 coding sequence is TGTGCCAGCAGCCGGTCCGGAGTCTATGAGCAGTTCTTC. Translated: CASSRSGVYEQFF.

This clonotype is categorized as medium-sized. This chain links TRBV12-3 or TRBV12-4 with TRBJ1-2; no firm D call. This CDR3 region has 14 residues. Trimming stripped 1 base from V and 3 bases from J, with 9 bases between. The CDR3 DNA reads TGTGCCAGCAGTTTAGGGGCGGCGGACTATGGCTACACCTTC. The encoded protein is CASSLGAADYGYTF.

This clonotype was found many times. The V call is TRBV3-1, the J call TRBJ1-2; D is unresolved. The V and J ends lost 0 bases and 4 bases respectively, with 9 bases between them. This CDR3 spans 14 amino acids. In germline, CDR1 is LGHDT, CDR2 YNNKEL (reference sequence). The CDR3 region is CASSQDTGIYGYTF. DNA of the CDR3: TGTGCCAGCAGCCAAGATACCGGGATCTATGGCTACACCTTC. The full variable domain, its missing parts supplied by reference TRBV3-1 and TRBJ1-2, is DTAVSQTPKYLVTQMGNDKSIKCEQNLGHDTMYWYKQDSKKFLKIMFSYNNKELIINETVPNRFSPKSPDKAHLNLHINSLELGDSAVYFCASSQDTGIYGYTFGSGTRLTVV.

The sample holds many counts of this clonotype. J is TRBJ1-5 and V is TRBV28, with D possibly being TRBD1 (5 bases). Trimming pared 10 bases from V and 3 bases from J, leaving 13 bases between. This CDR3 region has 13 residues. Germline lookup yields CDR1 MDHEN and CDR2 SYDVKM. The chain's CDR3 is CATTGTINQPQHF. In nucleotides, the CDR3 is TGTGCCACCACCGGGACTATCAATCAGCCCCAGCATTTT.

J is TRBJ1-3 and V is TRBV5-1; no clear D. CDR1 is SGHRS, CDR2 YFSETQ, per germline. V was pared by 5 bases and J by 2 bases, with 17 bases between. The CDR3 totals 16 residues. The CDR3: CASRKEGGQAGNTIYF. The CDR3 DNA reads TGCGCCAGCAGAAAAGAAGGTGGGCAGGCTGGAAACACCATATATTTT. Full variable domain (remainder filled in from reference TRBV5-1 and TRBJ1-3): KAGVTQTPRYLIKTRGQQVTLSCSPISGHRSVSWYQQTPGQGLQFLFEYFSETQRNKGNFPGRFSGRQFSNSRSEMNVSTLELGDSALYLCASRKEGGQAGNTIYFGEGSWLTVV.

The rearrangement joins TRBV7-9 to TRBJ2-1, with 7 bases matching TRBD2. The J segment lost 6 bases and the V segment lost 1 base, leaving 6 bases of the junction unmatched. Germline CDR1 and CDR2: SEHNR and FQNEAQ (reference sequence). CDR3 length: 15 amino acids. DNA for the CDR3: TGTGCCAGCAGCTTAGGGGCGGGAGTTACCAATGAGCAGTTCTTC. It encodes CASSLGAGVTNEQFF.